These 13 T cell receptor beta chains share one sample of origin, sequenced in a study of graft-versus-host responses after intestinal transplantation (dated by TCRdb to about 2021). The library was built by means of the immunoSEQ multiplex PCR assay. TCRdb mirrors the immuneACCESS table, restricted to in-frame sequences. Some clones are absent from its copies; in checked studies, under half trace to an unresolved V gene, and the reason for the others is unknown. This sample has over 2,000 clones in its table, and more than 35% of those were observed once. The ten largest clones take up 31% of the sample. What this sample's time point label stands for: cells obtained before transplantation from donor or recipient. In mixed lymphocyte reactions, approximately 200,000 CFSE-labeled pre-transplant responders were plated with approximately 200,000 irradiated violet-dye-labeled stimulators and cultured for 5 to 6 days.

The sample in question was alloreactive CD8+ T cells from a mixed lymphocyte reaction culture, obtained before transplantation. The sample's cell subset or site label is to be understood as: CFSE-low proliferating T cells sorted from roughly 6-day pre-transplant mixed lymphocyte reaction (GvH or HvG direction). These receptors were taken from a human patient who was an organ donor for intestinal transplantation.

This clone has only a few counts. The rearrangement links TRBV30 to TRBJ2-7; D is uncertain. The V end was cut by 5 bases, the J end by 1 base, with 9 bases between. This CDR3 is built from 12 residues. The germline CDR1 and CDR2 sequences are GTSNPN and SVGIG (reference sequence). The CDR3 loop reads CAWGLASYEQYF. CDR3 sequence (DNA): TGTGCCTGGGGGCTGGCGTCCTACGAGCAGTACTTC.

The chain couples TRBV29-1 to TRBJ2-7; D is unresolved. CDR1 and CDR2 (germline): SQVTM, ANQGSEA. The CDR3 consists of 13 residues. With 1 base removed from V and 0 bases from J, the gap between germline ends came to 7 bases. CDR3 residues: CSVEGLSSYEQYF. The CDR3 DNA follows: TGCAGCGTTGAAGGCTTAAGCTCCTACGAGCAGTACTTC.

This clone showed up just once. V is TRBV6-1 and J is TRBJ1-1; 8 bases map to TRBD1. Germline-derived CDR1 and CDR2 are MNHNS and SASEGT. J was trimmed by 5 bases and V by 2 bases; bases with no gene match: 13. The CDR3 totals 17 residues. CDR3 in amino acids: CASSERGQGIWMTEAFF. Written as DNA, the CDR3 is TGTGCCAGCAGTGAACGTGGACAGGGAATCTGGATGACTGAAGCTTTCTTT.

In its sample, this clone was seen a few times. The V call is TRBV28, the J call TRBJ2-1; D possibly corresponds to TRBD2 (5 bases). CDR3 length: 18 residues. CDR1 and CDR2 from the germline V gene are MDHEN and SYDVKM. Trimming cost V 5 bases and J 3 bases, with 23 bases left between them. For the CDR3, the DNA is TGTGCCAGCAGTCCCCACGCTGAGGGTGGGATAAACTACAATGAGCAGTTCTTC. Its translation is CASSPHAEGGINYNEQFF.

The J gene is TRBJ2-2, the V gene TRBV19; no clear D. The germline V gene has CDR1 LNHDA and CDR2 SQIVND (reference sequence). With 5 bases removed from V and 3 bases from J, the gap between germline ends came to 7 bases. This CDR3 is built from 13 residues. The CDR3 DNA reads TGTGCCAGTAGTTTTAGTTACACCGGGGAGCTGTTTTTT. Its protein product is CASSFSYTGELFF.

V gene TRBV27 combines with J gene TRBJ1-6; D perhaps matches TRBD1 (6 bases). The germline V and J ends were trimmed by 6 bases and 9 bases, with 15 bases remaining between them. Germline assignment: CDR1 MNHEY and CDR2 SMNVEV (reference sequence). CDR3 length: 14 amino acids. CDR3 coding DNA: TGTGCCAGCAGGCCGGGACACGGGGGTTCACCCCTCCACTTT. The encoded protein is CASRPGHGGSPLHF.

By sample fraction, this clone is large. The gene calls are TRBV28 and TRBJ2-5, with D possibly matching TRBD1 (6 bases). The CDR3 spans 13 residues. V gave up 8 bases and J gave up 4 bases, with 14 bases separating them. Germline CDR1 is MDHEN and CDR2 is SYDVKM. This chain's CDR3 is CASGQPGGETQYF. As DNA, the CDR3 is TGTGCCAGCGGACAGCCCGGTGGAGAGACCCAGTACTTC.

This clone was recorded a few times. One junction end disagrees with the germline gene, perhaps due to a read error. The chain employs TRBV4-3 and TRBJ2-7, with 8 bases lining up with TRBD1. Germline V CDR1 and CDR2: LGHNA, YSLEER. The CDR3 runs to 13 residues. In nucleotides, the CDR3 is TGCGCCAGCAGCCAAGGGACCACGGGACAGGCGCACTTC. Translated: CASSQGTTGQAHF.

This clone is large (0.1 to 1%). The CDR3: CASRGGREIQHF. The DNA of the CDR3 is TGTGCCAGCAGAGGTGGAAGGGAGATCCAGCATTTT. The chain uses TRBV28 and TRBJ1-5; D not resolved. V was pared by 6 bases and J by 12 bases, with 15 bases between. Germline loops: CDR1 MDHEN, CDR2 SYDVKM. The CDR3 runs 12 residues. Full variable domain (remainder filled in from reference TRBV28 and TRBJ1-5): DVKVTQSSRYLVKRTGEKVFLECVQDMDHENMFWYRQDPGLGLRLIYFSYDVKMKEKGDIPEGYSVSREKKERFSLILESASTNQTSMYLCASRGGREIQHFGDGTRLSIL.

Only a few counts were recorded for this clone. The gene calls are TRBV6-6 and TRBJ1-5, with D maybe TRBD1 (6 bases). This CDR3 comprises 15 residues. The germline gives CDR1 MNHNY, CDR2 SVGAGI (reference sequence). V shed 5 bases and J shed 4 bases, with 15 bases lying between them. Here the CDR3 reads CASSKNAGTNQPQHF. CDR3 DNA sequence: TGTGCCAGCAGTAAAAACGCGGGGACAAATCAGCCCCAGCATTTT.

The gene calls are TRBV11-2 and TRBJ1-4; D is undetermined. V was pared by 3 bases and J by 8 bases, with 10 bases between. This CDR3 contains 13 residues. CDR1 is SGHAT, CDR2 FQNNGV, per germline. The CDR3 loop reads CASSFRLGEKLFF. The DNA of the CDR3 is TGTGCCAGCAGCTTTAGGTTAGGGGAAAAACTGTTTTTT.

This rearrangement joins TRBV19 to TRBJ2-5; TRBD2 agrees at 10 bases. The V gene's germline CDR1 is LNHDA and CDR2 SQIVND (reference sequence). Trimming removed 7 bases from V and 5 bases from J; junction bases left unmatched: 7. The CDR3 consists of 14 residues. The CDR3 coding sequence is TGTGCCAGTAAGCTAGCGGGGGAGGAGGAGACCCAGTACTTC. Encoded protein: CASKLAGEEETQYF.

The gene calls are TRBV29-1 and TRBJ2-5; a possible D gene is TRBD1 (5 bases). This CDR3 has 12 residues. From germline, CDR1 is SQVTM and CDR2 ANQGSEA. The V end lost 3 bases, the J end lost 1 base, and 6 bases lay between the germline ends. The chain's CDR3 is CSVDRAQETQYF. Here the CDR3 DNA reads TGCAGCGTTGACAGGGCCCAAGAGACCCAGTACTTC.